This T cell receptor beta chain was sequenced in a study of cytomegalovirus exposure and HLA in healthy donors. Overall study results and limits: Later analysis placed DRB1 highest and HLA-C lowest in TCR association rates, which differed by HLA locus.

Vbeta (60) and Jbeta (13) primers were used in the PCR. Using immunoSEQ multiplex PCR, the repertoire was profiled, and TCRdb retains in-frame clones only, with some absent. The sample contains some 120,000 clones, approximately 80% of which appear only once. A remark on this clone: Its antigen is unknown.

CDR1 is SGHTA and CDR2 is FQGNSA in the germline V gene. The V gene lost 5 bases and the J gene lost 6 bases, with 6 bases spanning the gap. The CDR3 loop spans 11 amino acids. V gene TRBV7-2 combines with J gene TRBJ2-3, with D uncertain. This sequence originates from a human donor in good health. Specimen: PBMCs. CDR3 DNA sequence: TGTGCCAGCAGCGAGTGGGATACGCAGTATTTT. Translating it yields CASSEWDTQYF.